The 28 T cell receptor beta chains presented below share a single source sample, sequenced in a study of blood T cells in healthy people across ages (dated by TCRdb to between 2014 and 2017). Receptors were amplified or captured by 5' RACE. Data came from an Illumina HiSeq 2500. A second PCR of about 6 to 11 cycles was performed with a sample-barcoded 5' primer and a J-beta primer mix. The public sequencing data were trimmed at Q25 with fastp and processed into clonotypes with MiXCR by TCRdb, which kept only in-frame beta chains. Each CDR3 protein gets just one entry, which takes the most common genes and DNA from the rows behind it. The sample has hundreds of thousands of distinct CDR3 sequences on record, about 61% of them singletons. Approximately 24% of the sample belongs to the ten largest clones. Material: blood. Every receptor here comes from a man in his forties or fifties in good health.

V usage is TRBV21-1 and J usage is TRBJ2-5; TRBD1 was called by the table and not checked on the DNA. TRBV21-1 is a pseudogene locus. The CDR3 runs to 16 residues. Here the CDR3 reads CASRQRSPKCQETQYF. The CDR3 DNA reads TGTGCCAGCAGACAGCGGTCCCCGAAGTGCCAAGAGACCCAGTACTTC.

This chain uses TRBV20-1 with TRBJ2-1, with a possible D match to TRBD2 (5 bases). This CDR3 spans 11 amino acids. Trimming cost V 0 bases and J 9 bases, with 6 bases left between them. Germline V gene sequence: CDR1 DFQATT, CDR2 SNEGSKA (reference sequence). CDR3 in amino acids: CSARDGIEQFF. DNA of the CDR3: TGCAGTGCTAGAGACGGGATTGAGCAGTTCTTC.

This chain connects TRBV6-5 to TRBJ2-4, with 10 bases fitting TRBD1. V shed 0 bases, J shed 1 base, and the junction held 0 bases outside the gene matches. This CDR3 spans 16 amino acids. Germline V CDR1 and CDR2: MNHEY, SVGAGI. CDR3 sequence reads: CASSYSGQGAKNIQYF. The CDR3 DNA sequence: TGTGCCAGCAGTTACTCGGGACAGGGGGCCAAAAACATTCAGTACTTC.

The chain combines TRBV2 with TRBJ2-3; D call uncertain. Per germline, CDR1 SNHLY and CDR2 FYNNEI. This CDR3 is built from 18 residues. Between the trimmed V and J ends, which lost 7 bases and 0 bases, there was a span of 23 bases. The DNA of the CDR3 is TGTGCCAGCAACGGCGATAACATTAGACGTTCTAGCACAGATACGCAGTATTTT. This gives the protein CASNGDNIRRSSTDTQYF. Drawing the rest from reference TRBV2 and TRBJ2-3, the complete variable domain is EPEVTQTPSHQVTQMGQEVILRCVPISNHLYFYWYRQILGQKVEFLVSFYNNEISEKSEIFDDQFSVERPDGSNFTLKIRSTKLEDSAMYFCASNGDNIRRSSTDTQYFGPGTRLTVL.

In this sample, this clonotype turned up a few times. The V gene is TRBV7-9, the J gene TRBJ2-5; D is unclear. Germline V gene sequence: CDR1 SEHNR, CDR2 FQNEAQ (reference sequence). V lost 3 bases and J lost 2, with 10 bases in between. The CDR3 is 14 amino acids. The CDR3 coding sequence is TGTGCCAGCAGCTTTCCTGGGCCACAAGAGACCCAGTACTTC. Encoded protein: CASSFPGPQETQYF.

This clonotype was seen many times. This chain connects TRBV12-3 or TRBV12-4 to TRBJ2-1, with D possibly being TRBD1 (6 bases). V was trimmed by 5 bases and J by 1 base, leaving 18 bases between them. This CDR3 is built from 17 residues. CDR3 sequence: CASSLVRDTLSYNEQFF. Here the CDR3 DNA reads TGTGCCAGCAGTCTCGTCCGGGACACCCTATCCTACAATGAGCAGTTCTTC.

A few counts support this clonotype. This chain connects TRBV29-1 to TRBJ2-3; the match to TRBD2 covers 9 bases. The CDR3 contains 15 residues. The ends lost 6 bases at V and 0 bases at J; junction bases unmatched: 7. CDR1 and CDR2 (germline): SQVTM, ANQGSEA. As DNA, the CDR3 is TGCAGCGTCCCGAGACTAGCGGCCAGCACAGATACGCAGTATTTT. Its protein product is CSVPRLAASTDTQYF.

This clonotype appeared many times. The chain employs TRBV6-5 and TRBJ2-3, with 10 bases that match TRBD2. This CDR3 region has 15 residues. With V trimmed by 2 bases and J by 5 bases, 4 bases remained unmatched. CDR1 and CDR2 (germline): MNHEY, SVGAGI. CDR3 nucleotide sequence: TGTGCCAGCAGTTACGGAGCGGGGGGGGTAGATACGCAGTATTTT. Protein sequence: CASSYGAGGVDTQYF.

This chain links TRBV5-1 with TRBJ2-5, with a weak D call TRBD1 (6 bases). The CDR3 has 15 amino acids. The V end was cut by 4 bases, the J end by 4 bases, with 17 bases between. Germline V gene sequence: CDR1 SGHRS, CDR2 YFSETQ. CDR3 in DNA: TGCGCCAGCAGCGGAGGAGGACAGCGTCGAGAGACCCAGTACTTC. Protein sequence: CASSGGGQRRETQYF. Filled out from reference TRBV5-1 and TRBJ2-5, the complete variable domain reads KAGVTQTPRYLIKTRGQQVTLSCSPISGHRSVSWYQQTPGQGLQFLFEYFSETQRNKGNFPGRFSGRQFSNSRSEMNVSTLELGDSALYLCASSGGGQRRETQYFGPGTRLLVL.

This clonotype has only a few counts. This chain joins TRBV29-1 and TRBJ1-1, with no clear D. The V and J ends lost 3 bases and 0 bases respectively, with 8 bases between them. The CDR3 spans 13 residues. Per the germline V gene, CDR1 is SQVTM and CDR2 is ANQGSEA. Here the CDR3 DNA reads TGCAGCGTTGACCCGGACCTGAACACTGAAGCTTTCTTT. It yields the protein CSVDPDLNTEAFF.

V is TRBV29-1 and J is TRBJ2-3; maybe TRBD2 (6 bases). The V gene's germline CDR1 is SQVTM and CDR2 ANQGSEA. This CDR3 is 14 amino acids long. The V gene lost 6 bases and the J gene lost 1 base, with 14 bases spanning the gap. The CDR3 DNA reads as TGCAGCGTGGCGCGGGATCCTGGCACAGATACGCAGTATTTT. It yields the protein CSVARDPGTDTQYF.

Points on this clonotype: The junction does not match germline at one end; this may be a read error. The CDR3 nucleotides are TGTGCCAGTAGTTATAGCGGAAGGAGCTCCTACGAGCAGTACTTC. Translating it yields CASSYSGRSSYEQYF. The rearrangement uses TRBV6-5 and TRBJ2-7, with D possibly being TRBD2 (6 bases). The CDR3 extends over 15 amino acids. Germline CDR1 MNHEY, CDR2 SVGAGI.

The chain carries TRBV20-1 and TRBJ1-5, with D uncertain. The CDR3 sequence is 14 residues long. Per germline, CDR1 DFQATT and CDR2 SNEGSKA (reference sequence). Deletions cut 6 bases from V and 2 bases from J, with 14 bases between. CDR3 loop: CSAWANFGNQPQHF. In DNA, the CDR3 is TGCAGTGCGTGGGCTAACTTTGGCAATCAGCCCCAGCATTTT.

The chain couples TRBV7-2 to TRBJ2-1; D gene uncertain. Germline assignment: CDR1 SGHTA and CDR2 FQGNSA. The CDR3 contains 13 residues. The V end lost 1 base, the J end lost 4 bases, and 5 bases lay between the germline ends. In DNA, the CDR3 is TGTGCCAGCAGCTTAGTGGGGTACAATGAGCAGTTCTTC. Residues: CASSLVGYNEQFF.

The chain joins TRBV20-1 to TRBJ2-4; D gene uncertain. The germline gives CDR1 DFQATT, CDR2 SNEGSKA (reference sequence). V gave up 5 bases and J gave up 0 bases, with 8 bases separating them. The CDR3 runs 13 residues. CDR3 protein: CSAYGIAKNIQYF. CDR3 bases: TGCAGTGCTTACGGCATAGCCAAAAACATTCAGTACTTC.

The chain couples TRBV28 to TRBJ2-7; D is possibly TRBD2 (7 bases). The CDR3 extends over 13 amino acids. Between the trimmed V and J ends, which lost 2 bases and 6 bases, there was a span of 11 bases. The germline CDR1 and CDR2 sequences are MDHEN and SYDVKM. CDR3 DNA sequence: TGTGCCAGCAGTTTAAGGGGGGGGCGCGAGCAGTACTTC. It translates to CASSLRGGREQYF.

Only a few counts were recorded for this clonotype. This chain connects TRBV14 to TRBJ2-1; D is unclear. The CDR3 is 16 amino acids. Per the germline V gene, CDR1 is SGHDN and CDR2 is FVKESK. Trimming took off 5 bases at V and 2 bases at J, with 16 bases between the two ends. The CDR3 DNA is TGTGCCAGCAGCGGGCCCCGCCTTACTACCTACAATGAGCAGTTCTTC. The encoded protein is CASSGPRLTTYNEQFF.

This sequence joins TRBV4-1 and TRBJ2-3, with D perhaps TRBD2 (5 bases). Per the germline V gene, CDR1 is MGHRA and CDR2 is YSYEKL. V lost 3 bases to trimming and J lost 1 base, with 14 bases between them. The CDR3 has 16 residues. The DNA for the CDR3 is TGCGCCAGCAGCCACAGCGGTGACCCGGGCACAGATACGCAGTATTTT. Its protein product is CASSHSGDPGTDTQYF.

This clonotype was seen a handful of times. Written as DNA, the CDR3 is TGTGCCAGCAGCGCCGCACCTTACTACTCCTACGAGCAGTACTTC. Translating it yields CASSAAPYYSYEQYF. This rearrangement joins TRBV9 to TRBJ2-7; no definite D call. The germline gives CDR1 SGDLS, CDR2 YYNGEE. V was cut by 3 bases and J by 0 bases, with 13 bases left in between. The CDR3 consists of 15 residues.

The table lists this clonotype with a few counts. The genes are TRBV28 and TRBJ2-3; 10 bases are a match to TRBD2. The germline V gene has CDR1 MDHEN and CDR2 SYDVKM. The V and J ends lost 1 base and 2 bases, in that order; junction bases with no gene match: 6. CDR3 length: 17 amino acids. The CDR3 bases are TGTGCCAGCAGTTTATTATTTCTAGCGGGAGACACAGATACGCAGTATTTT. Translating it yields CASSLLFLAGDTDTQYF.

The chain combines TRBV7-6 with TRBJ2-7, with no clear D. In germline, CDR1 is SGHVS, CDR2 FNYEAQ. The CDR3 totals 14 residues. Trimming cost V 1 base and J 5 bases, with 12 bases left between them. CDR3 in DNA: TGTGCCAGCAGCTTAGTAGCTCAGTCCCACGAGCAGTACTTC. This gives the protein CASSLVAQSHEQYF.

There are a few counts of this clonotype. J is TRBJ2-5 and V is TRBV2; the match to TRBD1 covers 7 bases. The germline CDR1 and CDR2 sequences are SNHLY and FYNNEI. The J segment lost 5 bases and the V segment lost 5 bases, leaving 11 bases of the junction unmatched. This CDR3 comprises 15 residues. CDR3 DNA sequence: TGTGCCAGCAGTACAGGGGAAGGAGGAGATGAGACCCAGTACTTC. This sequence encodes CASSTGEGGDETQYF.

This rearrangement joins TRBV5-1 to TRBJ2-3; D tentatively reads TRBD1 or TRBD2 (7 bases each). The V end was cut by 4 bases, the J end by 4 bases, with 13 bases between. Germline assignment: CDR1 SGHRS and CDR2 YFSETQ. The CDR3 runs to 14 residues. Here the CDR3 DNA reads TGCGCCAGCAGCGCAGGGGGGGCCTCAGATACGCAGTATTTT. The encoded protein is CASSAGGASDTQYF.

J is TRBJ1-6 and V is TRBV28; 7 nucleotides line up with TRBD1. CDR3 length equals 15 residues. Unmatched junction bases numbered 6, after V lost 3 bases and J lost 7 bases. Per germline, CDR1 MDHEN and CDR2 SYDVKM. CDR3 region: CASSFRDRRNSPLHF. In DNA, the CDR3 is TGTGCCAGCAGTTTCCGGGACAGAAGAAATTCACCCCTCCACTTT.

As regards this clonotype: The junction shows a germline mismatch at one end, possibly a read error. V and J are TRBV11-2 and TRBJ2-1; 7 bases agree with TRBD1. Germline loops: CDR1 SGHAT, CDR2 FQNNGV. The CDR3 runs 14 residues. The CDR3 region is CTSSKGAAYNEQFF. CDR3 in DNA: TGTACCAGCAGTAAGGGGGCTGCCTACAATGAGCAGTTCTTC.

The rearrangement links TRBV24-1 to TRBJ2-7, with 9 bases identical to TRBD1. This CDR3 has 17 amino acids. From germline, CDR1 is KGHDR and CDR2 SFDVKD. The V gene end was trimmed by 3 bases and the J gene end by 0 bases; junction bases not matched to a gene: 8. CDR3 nucleotide sequence: TGTGCCACCAGTGATCAAGGACAGGGGAGAAGCTCCTACGAGCAGTACTTC. The encoded protein is CATSDQGQGRSSYEQYF.

The V and J genes are TRBV4-1 and TRBJ1-2; D gene uncertain. The V gene lost 1 base and the J gene lost 3 bases, with 15 bases spanning the gap. Germline lookup yields CDR1 MGHRA and CDR2 YSYEKL. There are 16 residues in the CDR3. The CDR3 sequence is CASSQGPERPHYGYTF. The CDR3 DNA is TGCGCCAGCAGCCAAGGACCGGAGAGGCCCCACTATGGCTACACCTTC.

This clonotype has only a few counts. V usage is TRBV29-1 and J usage is TRBJ1-2; D perhaps matches TRBD1 (5 bases). Trimming took off 4 bases at V and 2 bases at J, with 8 bases between the two ends. Germline V gene sequence: CDR1 SQVTM, CDR2 ANQGSEA. The CDR3 loop spans 12 amino acids. CDR3 DNA: TGCAGCGTTGTGGACATGAACTATGGCTACACCTTC. This codes for CSVVDMNYGYTF.